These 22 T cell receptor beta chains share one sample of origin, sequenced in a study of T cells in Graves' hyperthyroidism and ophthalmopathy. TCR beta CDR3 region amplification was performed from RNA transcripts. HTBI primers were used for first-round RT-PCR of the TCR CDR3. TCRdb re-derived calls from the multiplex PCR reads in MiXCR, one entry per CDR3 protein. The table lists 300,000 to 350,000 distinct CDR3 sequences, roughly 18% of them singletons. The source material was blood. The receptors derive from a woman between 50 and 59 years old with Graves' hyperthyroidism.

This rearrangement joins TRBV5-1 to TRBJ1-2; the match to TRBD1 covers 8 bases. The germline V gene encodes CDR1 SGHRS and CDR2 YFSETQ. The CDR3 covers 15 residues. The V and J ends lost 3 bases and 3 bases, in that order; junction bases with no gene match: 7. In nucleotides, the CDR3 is TGCGCCAGCAGCTACCTTACGGACAGGGACTATGGCTACACCTTC. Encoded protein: CASSYLTDRDYGYTF.

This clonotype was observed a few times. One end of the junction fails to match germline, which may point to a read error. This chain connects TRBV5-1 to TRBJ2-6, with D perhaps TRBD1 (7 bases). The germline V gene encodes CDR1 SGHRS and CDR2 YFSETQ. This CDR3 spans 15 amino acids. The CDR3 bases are TGTGCCAGCAGCTTCAGGGGGGCTGGGGCCAACGTCCTGACTTTC. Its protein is CASSFRGAGANVLTF.

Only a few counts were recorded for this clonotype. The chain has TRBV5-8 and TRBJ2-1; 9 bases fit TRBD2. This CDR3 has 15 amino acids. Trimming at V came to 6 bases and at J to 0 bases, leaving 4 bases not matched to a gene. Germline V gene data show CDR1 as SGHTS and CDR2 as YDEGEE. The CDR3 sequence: CASTRGGGSYNEQFF. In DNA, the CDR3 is TGTGCCAGCACACGCGGGGGGGGCTCCTACAATGAGCAGTTCTTC.

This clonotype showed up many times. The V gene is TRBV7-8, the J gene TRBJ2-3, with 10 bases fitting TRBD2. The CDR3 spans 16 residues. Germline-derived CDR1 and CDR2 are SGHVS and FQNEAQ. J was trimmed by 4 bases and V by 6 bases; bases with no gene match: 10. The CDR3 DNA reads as TGTGCCAGCAGTTATAATAGGCTAGCGGGGGCAGATACGCAGTATTTT. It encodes CASSYNRLAGADTQYF.

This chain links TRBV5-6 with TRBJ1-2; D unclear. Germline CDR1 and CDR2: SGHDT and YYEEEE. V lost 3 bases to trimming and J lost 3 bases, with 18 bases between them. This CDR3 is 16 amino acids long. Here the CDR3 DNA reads TGTGCCAGCAGCTCGAACGGAAAAGGCGGGTACTATGGCTACACCTTC. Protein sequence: CASSSNGKGGYYGYTF. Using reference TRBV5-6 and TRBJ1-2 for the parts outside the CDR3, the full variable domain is DAGVTQSPTHLIKTRGQQVTLRCSPKSGHDTVSWYQQALGQGPQFIFQYYEEEERQRGNFPDRFSGHQFPNYSSELNVNALLLGDSALYLCASSSNGKGGYYGYTFGSGTRLTVV.

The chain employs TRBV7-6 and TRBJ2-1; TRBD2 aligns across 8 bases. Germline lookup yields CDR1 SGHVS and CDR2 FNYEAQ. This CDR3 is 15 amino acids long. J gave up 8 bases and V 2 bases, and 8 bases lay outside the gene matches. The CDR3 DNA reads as TGTGCCAGCAGCTTAACCGGGACTAGTCATGATGAGCAGTTCTTC. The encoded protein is CASSLTGTSHDEQFF.

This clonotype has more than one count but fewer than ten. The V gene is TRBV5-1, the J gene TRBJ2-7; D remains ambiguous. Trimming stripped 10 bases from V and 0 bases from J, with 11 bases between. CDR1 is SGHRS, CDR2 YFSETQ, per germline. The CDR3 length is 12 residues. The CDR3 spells CAPEEISYEQYV. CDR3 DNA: TGCGCCCCGGAAGAAATCTCCTACGAGCAGTACGTC.

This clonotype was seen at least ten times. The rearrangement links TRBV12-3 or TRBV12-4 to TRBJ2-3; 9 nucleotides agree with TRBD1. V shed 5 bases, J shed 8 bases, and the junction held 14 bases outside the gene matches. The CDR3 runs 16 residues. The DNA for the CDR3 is TGTGCCAGCAGTGGTTTCGGGACAGGGCCAGAGGGTACGCAGTATTTT. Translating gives CASSGFGTGPEGTQYF.

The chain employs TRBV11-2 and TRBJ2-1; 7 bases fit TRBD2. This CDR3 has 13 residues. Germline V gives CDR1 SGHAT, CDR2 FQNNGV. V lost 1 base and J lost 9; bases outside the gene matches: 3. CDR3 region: CASSLGTSGEQFF. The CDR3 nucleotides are TGTGCCAGCAGCTTAGGGACTAGTGGTGAGCAGTTCTTC.

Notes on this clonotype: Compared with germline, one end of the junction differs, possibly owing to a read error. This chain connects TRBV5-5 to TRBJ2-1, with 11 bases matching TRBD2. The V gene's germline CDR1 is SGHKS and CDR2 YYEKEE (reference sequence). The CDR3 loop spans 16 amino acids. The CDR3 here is CASSPLAGGPHDERFF. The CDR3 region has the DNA TGTGCCAGCAGCCCCTTAGCGGGAGGGCCTCACGATGAGCGGTTCTTC.

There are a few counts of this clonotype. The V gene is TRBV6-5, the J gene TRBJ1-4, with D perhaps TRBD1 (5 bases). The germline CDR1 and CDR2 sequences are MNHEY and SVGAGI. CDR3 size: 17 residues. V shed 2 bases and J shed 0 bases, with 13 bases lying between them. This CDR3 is CASSYTIGAATNEKLFF. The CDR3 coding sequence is TGTGCCAGCAGTTACACTATCGGGGCAGCAACTAATGAAAAACTGTTTTTT.

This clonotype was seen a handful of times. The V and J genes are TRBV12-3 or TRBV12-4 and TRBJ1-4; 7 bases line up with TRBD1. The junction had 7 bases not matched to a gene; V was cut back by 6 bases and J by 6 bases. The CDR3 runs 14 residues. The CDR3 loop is CASRPDRDHEKLFF. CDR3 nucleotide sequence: TGTGCCAGCAGGCCCGACAGGGATCATGAAAAACTGTTTTTT.

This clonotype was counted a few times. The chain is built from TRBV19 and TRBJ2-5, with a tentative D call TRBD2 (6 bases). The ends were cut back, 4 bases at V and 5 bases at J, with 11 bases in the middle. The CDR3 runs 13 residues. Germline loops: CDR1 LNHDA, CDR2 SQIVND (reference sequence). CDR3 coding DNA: TGTGCCAGTAGTAATGGAGGGTTGGAGACCCAGTACTTC. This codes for CASSNGGLETQYF.

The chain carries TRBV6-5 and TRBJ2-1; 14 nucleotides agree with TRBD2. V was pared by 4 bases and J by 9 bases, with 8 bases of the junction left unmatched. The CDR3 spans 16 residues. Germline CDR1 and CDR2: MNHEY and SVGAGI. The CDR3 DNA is TGTGCCAGCAGTTCCCGACTAGCGGGAGGGCCCGGTGAGCAGTTCTTC. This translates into CASSSRLAGGPGEQFF.

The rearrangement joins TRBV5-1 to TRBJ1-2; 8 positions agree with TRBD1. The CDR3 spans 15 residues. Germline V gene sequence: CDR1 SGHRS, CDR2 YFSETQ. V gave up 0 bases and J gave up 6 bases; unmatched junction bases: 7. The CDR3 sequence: CASSLGTGTGDGYTF. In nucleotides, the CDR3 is TGCGCCAGCAGCTTGGGGACCGGGACAGGAGATGGCTACACCTTC.

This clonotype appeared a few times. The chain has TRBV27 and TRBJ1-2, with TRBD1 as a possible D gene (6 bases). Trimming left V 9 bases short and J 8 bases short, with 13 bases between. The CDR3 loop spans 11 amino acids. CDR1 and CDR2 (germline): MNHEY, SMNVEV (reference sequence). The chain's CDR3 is CARKSGTGYTF. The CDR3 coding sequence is TGTGCCAGAAAGTCCGGGACAGGCTACACCTTC.

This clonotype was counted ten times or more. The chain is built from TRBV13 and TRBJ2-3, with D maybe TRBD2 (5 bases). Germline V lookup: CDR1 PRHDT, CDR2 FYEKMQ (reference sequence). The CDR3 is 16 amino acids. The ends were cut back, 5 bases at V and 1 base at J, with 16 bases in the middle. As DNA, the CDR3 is TGTGCCAGCAGCCTCCTGACTGGGCGGGGCACAGATACGCAGTATTTT. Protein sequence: CASSLLTGRGTDTQYF.

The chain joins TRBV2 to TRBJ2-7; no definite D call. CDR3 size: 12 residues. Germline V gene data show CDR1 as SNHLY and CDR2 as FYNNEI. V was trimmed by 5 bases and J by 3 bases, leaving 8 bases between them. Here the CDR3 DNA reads TGTGCCAGCAGTAGATCCAACTACGAGCAGTACGTC. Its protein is CASSRSNYEQYV.

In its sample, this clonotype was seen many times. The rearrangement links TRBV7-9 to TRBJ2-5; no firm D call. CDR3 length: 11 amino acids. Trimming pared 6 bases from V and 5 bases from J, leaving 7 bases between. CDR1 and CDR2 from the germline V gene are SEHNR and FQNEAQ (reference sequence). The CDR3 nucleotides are TGTGCCAGCAGTAACATGGAGACCCAGTACTTC. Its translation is CASSNMETQYF.

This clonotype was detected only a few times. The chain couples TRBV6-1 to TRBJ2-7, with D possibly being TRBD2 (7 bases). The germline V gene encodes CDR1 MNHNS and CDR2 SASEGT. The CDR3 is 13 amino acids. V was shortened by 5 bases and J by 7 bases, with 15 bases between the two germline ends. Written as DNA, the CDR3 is TGTGCCAGCAGTCAAGGGGGGGTCGGGGAGCAGTACTTC. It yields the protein CASSQGGVGEQYF.

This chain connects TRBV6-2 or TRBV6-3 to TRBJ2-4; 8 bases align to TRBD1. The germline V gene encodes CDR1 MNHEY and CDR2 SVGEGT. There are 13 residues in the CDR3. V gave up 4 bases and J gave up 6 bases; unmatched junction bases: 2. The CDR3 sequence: CASSSTGGNIQYF. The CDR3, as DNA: TGTGCCAGCAGTTCAACAGGGGGAAACATTCAGTACTTC.

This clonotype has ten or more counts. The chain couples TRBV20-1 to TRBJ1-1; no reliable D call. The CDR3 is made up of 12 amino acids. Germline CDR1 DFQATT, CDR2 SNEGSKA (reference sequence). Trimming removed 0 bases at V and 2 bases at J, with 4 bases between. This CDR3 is CSARDTNTEAFF. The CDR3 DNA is TGCAGTGCTAGAGATACAAACACTGAAGCTTTCTTT.